These T cell receptor beta chains were read from a single sample in a study of regulatory T cells in long-lasting Graves disease. MiXCR was run by TCRdb on the multiplex PCR reads, yielding one entry per CDR3 protein. The sample holds some 410,000 distinct CDR3 sequences, roughly 15% seen once. In addition, the sample was reused for a study of T cells in Graves' hyperthyroidism and ophthalmopathy.

The source material was peripheral blood mononuclear cells (PBMCs), sampled at new diagnosis, from a patient treated with antithyroid drugs. The receptors stem from a woman aged 25 to 39 with Graves disease. Each CDR3 is given with its conserved first and last residue. The D gene is left open where the match is weak. Clone size, where shown, is once, few, many, or a class for clones that have expanded.

J gene | V gene | clone size | D gene | CDR3 DNA | CDR3 protein
TRBJ2-7 | TRBV28 | many | NA | TGTGCCAGCAGTTTAAGGGGACTGCTAGACGAGCAGTACTTC | CASSLRGLLDEQYF
TRBJ2-7 | TRBV27 | many | TRBD2 | TGTGCCAGCTACGGACTAGGGAAAATGTACGAGCAGTACTTC | CASYGLGKMYEQYF
TRBJ2-7 | TRBV5-5 | NA | TRBD2 | TGTGCCAGCAGCTTGGCGGGGGGTTTCACTCCCTACGAGCAGTACTTC | CASSLAGGFTPYEQYF
TRBJ2-7 | TRBV7-3 | many | NA | TGTGCCAGCAGCTTTTCGTCGGGGAGCGAGCAGTACTTC | CASSFSSGSEQYF
TRBJ2-1 | TRBV15 | many | TRBD2 | TGTGCCACCAGCAGAGGAGCGGGAGATGTTGAGCAGTTCTTC | CATSRGAGDVEQFF
TRBJ2-7 | TRBV29-1 | many | TRBD1 | TGCAGCGTTGAAGTCTCCGGGACAGGGAGCTACGAGCAGTACTTC | CSVEVSGTGSYEQYF
TRBJ2-1 | TRBV30 | many | NA | TGTGCCTGGAGTGTAAGACTAGGACATGAGCAGTTCTTC | CAWSVRLGHEQFF
TRBJ2-1 | TRBV7-9 | few | TRBD2 | TGTGCCAGCAGTCCCGGGGAGGGCAATGAGCAGTTCTTC | CASSPGEGNEQFF
TRBJ2-7 | TRBV6-1 | NA | NA | TGTGCCAGCAGTGAACAGGACCTTAGGAACGAGCAGTACTTC | CASSEQDLRNEQYF
TRBJ2-4 | TRBV27 | many | NA | TGTGCCAGCAGTTTAAAGGACGGGGGTCTCTCCAAAAACATTCAGTACTTC | CASSLKDGGLSKNIQYF
TRBJ2-3 | TRBV25-1 | NA | NA | TGTGCCAGCAGTGAAGGAAGGTTCGGGGATACGCAGTATTTT | CASSEGRFGDTQYF
TRBJ1-1 | TRBV6-2/TRBV6-3 | NA | TRBD1 | TGTGCCAGCAGTCGGCCCTTGACAGGGGGCGTTGAAGCTTTCTTT | CASSRPLTGGVEAFF
TRBJ2-1 | TRBV29-1 | many | TRBD2 | TGCAGCGTTGGGGGCCAGGCGGGAGCCCGATACAATGAGCAGTTCTTC | CSVGGQAGARYNEQFF
TRBJ2-3 | TRBV28 | many | TRBD2 | TGTGCCAGCAGGACAAGACTAGCGGGCTATCTCGCACAGGATACGCAGTATTTT | CASRTRLAGYLAQDTQYF
TRBJ1-1 | TRBV3-1 | many | NA | TGTGCCAGCAGCTCCAAGAGGAGGGTCACTGAAGCTTTCTTT | CASSSKRRVTEAFF
TRBJ1-3 | TRBV20-1 | many | NA | TGCAGTGCTAGTCCGAGCTCTGGAAACACCATATATTTT | CSASPSSGNTIYF
TRBJ2-4 | TRBV28 | many | TRBD2 | TGTGCCAGCAGCCCTGGGGGCCTAGCGGGCGGAAACATTCAGTACTTC | CASSPGGLAGGNIQYF
TRBJ2-2 | TRBV7-9 | few | TRBD2 | TGTGCCAGGACCGGTAGCCTCAAAAGCGGGAGTGGAACCGGGGAGCTGTTTTTT | CARTGSLKSGSGTGELFF
TRBJ1-2 | TRBV27 | many | TRBD1 | TGTGCCAGCAGTCAGAAGCCCACAGGGGGCAAAAGGACTGGCTACACCTTC | CASSQKPTGGKRTGYTF
TRBJ1-1 | TRBV12-3/TRBV12-4 | NA | TRBD1 | TGTGCCAGCAGCAGACCGGGACAGGGGGCCACTGAAGCTTTCTTT | CASSRPGQGATEAFF
TRBJ2-5 | TRBV19 | NA | TRBD1 | TGTGCCAGTAGTGGGACAGGGCGAGAGACCCAGTACTTC | CASSGTGRETQYF
TRBJ2-7 | TRBV7-9 | NA | NA | TGTGCCAGCAGCCACCGGGACACGAACTCCTACGAGCAGTACTTC | CASSHRDTNSYEQYF
TRBJ2-1 | TRBV20-1 | few | NA | TGCAGTGCTAGAGACGGCAATGAGCAGTTCTTC | CSARDGNEQFF
TRBJ2-5 | TRBV12-3/TRBV12-4 | many | NA | TGTGCCAGCAGTTTATCGCGGGACCAAGAGACCCAGTACTTC | CASSLSRDQETQYF
TRBJ2-1 | TRBV4-1 | few | NA | TGCGCCAGCAGCCAAGTGCGCAATGAGCAGTTCTTC | CASSQVRNEQFF
TRBJ2-3 | TRBV7-3 | few | TRBD2 | TGTGCCAGCAGCTCTAGCGGGAGGGTTACAGATACGCAGTATTTT | CASSSSGRVTDTQYF